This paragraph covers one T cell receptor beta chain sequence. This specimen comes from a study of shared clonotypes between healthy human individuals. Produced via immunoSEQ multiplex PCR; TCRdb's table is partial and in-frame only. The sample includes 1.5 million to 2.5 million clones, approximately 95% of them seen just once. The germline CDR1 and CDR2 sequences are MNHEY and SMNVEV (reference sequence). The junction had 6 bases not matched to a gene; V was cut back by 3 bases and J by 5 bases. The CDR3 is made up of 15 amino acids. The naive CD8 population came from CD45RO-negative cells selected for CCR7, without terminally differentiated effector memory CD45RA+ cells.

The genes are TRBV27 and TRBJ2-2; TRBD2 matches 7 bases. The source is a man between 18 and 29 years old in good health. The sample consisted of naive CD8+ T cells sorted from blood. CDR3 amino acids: CASSLFAGETGELFF. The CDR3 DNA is TGTGCCAGCAGTTTGTTCGCGGGAGAAACCGGGGAGCTGTTTTTT.